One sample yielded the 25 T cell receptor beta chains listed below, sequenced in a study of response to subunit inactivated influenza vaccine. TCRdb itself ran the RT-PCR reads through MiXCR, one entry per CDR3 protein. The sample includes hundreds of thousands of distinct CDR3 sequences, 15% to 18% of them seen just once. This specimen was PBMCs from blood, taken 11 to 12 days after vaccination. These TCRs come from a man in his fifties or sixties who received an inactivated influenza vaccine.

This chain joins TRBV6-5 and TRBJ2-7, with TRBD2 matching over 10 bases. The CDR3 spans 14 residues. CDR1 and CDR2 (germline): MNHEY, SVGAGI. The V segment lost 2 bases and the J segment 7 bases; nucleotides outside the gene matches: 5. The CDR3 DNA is TGTGCCAGCAGTTACGGGGGACTAGCGAGTGAGCAGTACTTC. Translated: CASSYGGLASEQYF.

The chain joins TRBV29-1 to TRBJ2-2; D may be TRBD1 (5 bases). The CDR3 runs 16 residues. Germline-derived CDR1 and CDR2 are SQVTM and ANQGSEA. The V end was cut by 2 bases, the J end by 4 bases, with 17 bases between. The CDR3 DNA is TGCAGCGTTGAAAGGTCTCAGGGTTCGAGCACCGGGGAGCTGTTTTTT. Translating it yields CSVERSQGSSTGELFF.

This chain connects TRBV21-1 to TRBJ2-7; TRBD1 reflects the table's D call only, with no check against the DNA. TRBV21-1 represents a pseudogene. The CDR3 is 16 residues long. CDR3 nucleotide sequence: TGTGCCAGCAGCCCCGGTAAGGACAGGGTTAGATACGAGCAGTACTTC. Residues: CASSPGKDRVRYEQYF.

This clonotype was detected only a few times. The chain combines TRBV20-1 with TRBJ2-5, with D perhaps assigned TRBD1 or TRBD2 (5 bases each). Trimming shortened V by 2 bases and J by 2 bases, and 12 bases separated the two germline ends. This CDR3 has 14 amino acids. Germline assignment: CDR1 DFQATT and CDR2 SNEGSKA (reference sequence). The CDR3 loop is CSARIRDPQETQYF. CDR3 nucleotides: TGCAGTGCTAGAATCCGGGACCCACAAGAGACCCAGTACTTC.

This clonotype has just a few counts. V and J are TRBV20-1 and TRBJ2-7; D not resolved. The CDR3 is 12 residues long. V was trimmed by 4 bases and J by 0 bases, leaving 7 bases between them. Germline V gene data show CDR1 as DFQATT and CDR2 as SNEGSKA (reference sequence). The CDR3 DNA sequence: TGCAGTGCTAAGGACGGCTCCTACGAGCAGTACTTC. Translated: CSAKDGSYEQYF.

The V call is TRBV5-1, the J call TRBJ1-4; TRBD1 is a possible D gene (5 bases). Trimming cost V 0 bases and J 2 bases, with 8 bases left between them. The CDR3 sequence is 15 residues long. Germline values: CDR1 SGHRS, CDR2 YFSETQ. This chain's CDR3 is CASSLEGITNEKLFF. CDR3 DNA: TGCGCCAGCAGCTTGGAGGGGATCACTAATGAAAAACTGTTTTTT.

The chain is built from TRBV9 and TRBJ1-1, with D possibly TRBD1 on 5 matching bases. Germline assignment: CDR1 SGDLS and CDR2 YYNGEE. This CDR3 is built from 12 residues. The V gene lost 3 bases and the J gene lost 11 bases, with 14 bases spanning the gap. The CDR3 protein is CASSDRLPTAFF. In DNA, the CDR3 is TGTGCCAGCAGCGACAGGCTACCGACGGCTTTCTTT. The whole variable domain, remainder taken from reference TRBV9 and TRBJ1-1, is DSGVTQTPKHLITATGQRVTLRCSPRSGDLSVYWYQQSLDQGLQFLIQYYNGEERAKGNILERFSAQQFPDLHSELNLSSLELGDSALYFCASSDRLPTAFFGQGTRLTVV.

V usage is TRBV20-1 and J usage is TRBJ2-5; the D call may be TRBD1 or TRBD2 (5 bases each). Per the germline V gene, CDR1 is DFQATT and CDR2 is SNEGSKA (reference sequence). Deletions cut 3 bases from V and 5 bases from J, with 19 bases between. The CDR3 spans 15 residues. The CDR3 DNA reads TGCAGTGCTAGGTATCCCGGGACGGCAAGGGAGACCCAGTACTTC. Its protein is CSARYPGTARETQYF.

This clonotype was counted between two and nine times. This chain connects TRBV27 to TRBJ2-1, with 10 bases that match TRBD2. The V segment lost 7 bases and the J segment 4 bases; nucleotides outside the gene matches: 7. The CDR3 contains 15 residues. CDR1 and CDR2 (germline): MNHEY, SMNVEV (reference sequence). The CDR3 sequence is CASTPSGGAYNEQFF. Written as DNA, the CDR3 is TGTGCCAGCACCCCTAGCGGGGGCGCTTACAATGAGCAGTTCTTC.

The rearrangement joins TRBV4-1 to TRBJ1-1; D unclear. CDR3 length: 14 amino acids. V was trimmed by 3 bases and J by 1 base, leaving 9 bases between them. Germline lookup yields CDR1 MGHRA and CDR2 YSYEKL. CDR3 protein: CASSHHSANTEAFF. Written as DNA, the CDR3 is TGCGCCAGCAGCCATCACTCCGCGAACACTGAAGCTTTCTTT.

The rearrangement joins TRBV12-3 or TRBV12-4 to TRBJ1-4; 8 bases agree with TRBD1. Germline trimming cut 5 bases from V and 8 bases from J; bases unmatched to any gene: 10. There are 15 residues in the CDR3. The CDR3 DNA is TGTGCCAGCAGTCCCGGACAGGGACGAGGGGAAAAACTGTTTTTT. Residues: CASSPGQGRGEKLFF.

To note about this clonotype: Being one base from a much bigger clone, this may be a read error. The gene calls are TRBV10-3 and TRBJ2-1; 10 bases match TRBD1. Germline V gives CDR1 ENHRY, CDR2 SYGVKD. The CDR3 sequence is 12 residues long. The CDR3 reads CVTGTGDNEQFF. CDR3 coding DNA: TGTGTCACAGGGACAGGGGACAATGAGCAGTTCTTC.

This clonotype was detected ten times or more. In DNA, the CDR3 is TGTGCCAGCAGCCGAATCCGGGGGGGGAGGGTAGTCACTGAAGCTTTCTTT. It translates to CASSRIRGGRVVTEAFF. The chain recombines TRBV7-9 with TRBJ1-1, with D perhaps matching TRBD1 (5 bases). The CDR3 extends over 17 amino acids. The germline V and J ends were trimmed by 5 bases and 4 bases, with 23 bases remaining between them. The V gene's germline CDR1 is SEHNR and CDR2 FQNEAQ (reference sequence).

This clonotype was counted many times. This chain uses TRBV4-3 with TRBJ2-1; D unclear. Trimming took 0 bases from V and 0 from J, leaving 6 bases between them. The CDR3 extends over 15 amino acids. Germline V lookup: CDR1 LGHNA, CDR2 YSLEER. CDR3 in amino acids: CASSQEPSSYNEQFF. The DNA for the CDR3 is TGCGCCAGCAGCCAAGAGCCAAGCTCCTACAATGAGCAGTTCTTC.

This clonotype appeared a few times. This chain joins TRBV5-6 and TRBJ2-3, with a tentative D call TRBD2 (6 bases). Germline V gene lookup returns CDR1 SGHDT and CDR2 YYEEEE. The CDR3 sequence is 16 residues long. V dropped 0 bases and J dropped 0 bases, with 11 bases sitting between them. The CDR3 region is CASSLGAGSSTDTQYF. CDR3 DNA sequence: TGTGCCAGCAGCTTGGGGGCGGGGAGTAGCACAGATACGCAGTATTTT.

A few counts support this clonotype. The CDR3 nucleotides read TGTGCCAGCAGCTTAGGCTTGGTCGGACAGGGGGAGACCCAGTACTTC. Its protein is CASSLGLVGQGETQYF. V is TRBV7-9 and J is TRBJ2-5; 9 nucleotides align to TRBD1. Germline CDR1 is SEHNR and CDR2 is FQNEAQ (reference sequence). The ends lost 1 base at V and 5 bases at J; junction bases unmatched: 8. The CDR3 sequence is 16 residues long.

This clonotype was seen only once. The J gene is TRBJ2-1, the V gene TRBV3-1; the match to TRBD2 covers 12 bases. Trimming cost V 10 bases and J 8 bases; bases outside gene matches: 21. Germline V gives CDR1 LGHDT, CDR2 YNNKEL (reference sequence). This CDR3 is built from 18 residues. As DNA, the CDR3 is TGTGCCACCTCCCAACAGGGAAGAGGACTAGCGGGAACCTATGAGCAGTTCTTC. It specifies CATSQQGRGLAGTYEQFF.

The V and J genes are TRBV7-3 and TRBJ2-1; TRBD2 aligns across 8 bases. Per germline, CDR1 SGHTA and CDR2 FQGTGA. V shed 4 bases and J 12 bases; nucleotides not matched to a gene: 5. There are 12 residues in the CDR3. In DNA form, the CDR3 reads TGTGCCAGCAGCTGGCCAGCGGGAGTGCAGTTCTTC. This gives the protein CASSWPAGVQFF.

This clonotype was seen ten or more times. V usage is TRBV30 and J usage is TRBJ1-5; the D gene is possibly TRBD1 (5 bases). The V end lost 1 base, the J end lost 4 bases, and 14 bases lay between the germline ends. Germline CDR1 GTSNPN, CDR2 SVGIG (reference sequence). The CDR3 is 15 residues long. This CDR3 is CAWSAGPRRNQPQHF. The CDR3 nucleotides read TGTGCCTGGAGTGCGGGGCCCCGTCGAAATCAGCCCCAGCATTTT.

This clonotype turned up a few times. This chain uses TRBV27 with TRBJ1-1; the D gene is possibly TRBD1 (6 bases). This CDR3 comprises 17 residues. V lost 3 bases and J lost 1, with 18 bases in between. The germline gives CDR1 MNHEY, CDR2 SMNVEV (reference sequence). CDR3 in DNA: TGTGCCAGCAGTTTTAGCCTTGGCAGGGGACAGAACACTGAAGCTTTCTTT. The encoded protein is CASSFSLGRGQNTEAFF.

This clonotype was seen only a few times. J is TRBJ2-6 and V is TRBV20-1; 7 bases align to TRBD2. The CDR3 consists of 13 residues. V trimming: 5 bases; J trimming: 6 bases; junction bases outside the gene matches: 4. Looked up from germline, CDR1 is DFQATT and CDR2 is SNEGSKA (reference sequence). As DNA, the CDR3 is TGCAGTGCTGCCAGCGGGAAGGCCAACGTCCTGACTTTC. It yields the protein CSAASGKANVLTF.

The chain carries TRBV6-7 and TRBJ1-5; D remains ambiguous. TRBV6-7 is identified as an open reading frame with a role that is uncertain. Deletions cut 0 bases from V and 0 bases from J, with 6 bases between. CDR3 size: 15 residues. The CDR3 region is CASSYSRPSNQPQHF. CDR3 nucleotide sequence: TGTGCCAGCAGTTACTCGCGTCCTAGCAATCAGCCCCAGCATTTT.

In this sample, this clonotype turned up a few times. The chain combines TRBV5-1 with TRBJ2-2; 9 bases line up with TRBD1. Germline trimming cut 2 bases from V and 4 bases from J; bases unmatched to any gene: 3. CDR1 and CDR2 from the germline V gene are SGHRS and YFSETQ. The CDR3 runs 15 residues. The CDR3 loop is CASSLNRGPTGELFF. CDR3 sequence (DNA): TGCGCCAGCAGCTTAAACAGGGGGCCCACCGGGGAGCTGTTTTTT.

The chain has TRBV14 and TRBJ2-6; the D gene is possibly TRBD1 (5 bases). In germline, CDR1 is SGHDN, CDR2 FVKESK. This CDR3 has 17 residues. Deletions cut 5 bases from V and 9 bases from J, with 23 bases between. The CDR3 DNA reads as TGTGCCAGCAGCAGAAAGGGGTTCGGCGTGAAAGGCAACGTCCTGACTTTC. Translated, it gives CASSRKGFGVKGNVLTF.

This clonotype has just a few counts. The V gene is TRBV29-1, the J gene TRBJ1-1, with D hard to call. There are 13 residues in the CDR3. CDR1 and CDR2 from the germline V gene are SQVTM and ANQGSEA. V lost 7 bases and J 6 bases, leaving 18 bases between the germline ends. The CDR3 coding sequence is TGCAGCGCCCGGACCCGTTTGGTGCCTGAAGCTTTCTTT. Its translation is CSARTRLVPEAFF. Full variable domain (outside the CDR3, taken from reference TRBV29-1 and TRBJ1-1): SAVISQKPSRDICQRGTSLTIQCQVDSQVTMMFWYRQQPGQSLTLIATANQGSEATYESGFVIDKFPISRPNLTFSTLTVSNMSPEDSSIYLCSARTRLVPEAFFGQGTRLTVV.